What follows is one T cell receptor (beta chain) and its context. These data originate in a study of T cells expressing NK-cell markers. TCRdb processed the 5' RACE reads again and assigns one entry to each CDR3 protein, with no DNA. Its table lists around 470,000 distinct CDR3 sequences. The CDR3 runs to 13 residues. Germline-derived CDR1 and CDR2 are MNHEY and SVGAGI. Sequenced sample: blood T cells: a sorted CD56 or NKG2C T cell subset, CD4+ or CD8+ T cells, or bulk PBMC T cells (not recorded which). This clonotype originated in a woman between 45 and 65 years old in good health. The chain combines TRBV6-5 with TRBJ2-7. The CDR3 here is CASSHRLHYEQYF.